Following are 18 T cell receptor beta chains from one sample sequenced in a study of radiotherapy plus CTLA-4 blockade in lung cancer. Clones were read by immunoSEQ multiplex PCR, and TCRdb kept only the in-frame ones, dropping some. This sample has roughly 88,000 clones, with about four fifths found just once. The sample was peripheral blood, taken from a patient treated with radiotherapy plus ipilimumab. Source of these receptors: a human donor with non-small cell lung cancer who had stable disease on radiotherapy plus ipilimumab.

The V call is TRBV19, the J call TRBJ2-1; TRBD2 matches at 11 bases. Germline V gene data show CDR1 as LNHDA and CDR2 as SQIVND (reference sequence). J gave up 7 bases and V 0 bases, and 2 bases lay outside the gene matches. This CDR3 has 15 amino acids. The CDR3, as DNA: TGTGCCAGTAGTATAGAGTTAGCGGGAGGGAATGAGCAGTTCTTC. It encodes CASSIELAGGNEQFF.

This clone occurred a few times. The J gene is TRBJ1-2, the V gene TRBV28; 7 bases agree with TRBD1. This CDR3 is built from 15 residues. V dropped 2 bases and J dropped 4; count of bases not matched to a gene: 7. The germline CDR1 and CDR2 sequences are MDHEN and SYDVKM. CDR3 nucleotide sequence: TGTGCCAGCAGTTTACCCCTTTGGGACAGCTATGGCTACACCTTC. Translating gives CASSLPLWDSYGYTF.

On this clone itself: Other nucleotide sequences from this sample produce the same CDR3. The chain employs TRBV27 and TRBJ2-7; D call uncertain. This CDR3 is 12 amino acids long. CDR1 is MNHEY and CDR2 is SMNVEV in the germline V gene (reference sequence). V was shortened by 0 bases and J by 4 bases, with 4 bases between the two germline ends. The chain's CDR3 is CASSLSGYEQYF. The CDR3, as DNA: TGTGCCAGCAGTTTATCAGGTTACGAGCAGTACTTC.

The chain couples TRBV19 to TRBJ1-2; 9 bases line up with TRBD1. Unmatched junction bases numbered 9, after V lost 5 bases and J lost 8 bases. Germline V gene data show CDR1 as LNHDA and CDR2 as SQIVND (reference sequence). CDR3 length: 14 residues. CDR3 in amino acids: CASSRDRVIRGYTF. The CDR3 region has the DNA TGTGCCAGTAGTCGGGACAGGGTAATTCGGGGCTACACCTTC.

The J gene is TRBJ2-1, the V gene TRBV5-4; 9 nucleotides match TRBD2. The J segment lost 7 bases and the V segment lost 2 bases, leaving 4 bases of the junction unmatched. This CDR3 is built from 14 residues. The V gene's germline CDR1 is SGHNT and CDR2 YYREEE (reference sequence). CDR3 DNA: TGTGCCAGCAGCTTTAAGACTAGCGGAAATGAGCAGTTCTTC. Translating gives CASSFKTSGNEQFF.

V and J are TRBV7-9 and TRBJ1-5; D is ambiguous. Germline V gives CDR1 SEHNR, CDR2 FQNEAQ (reference sequence). The V gene lost 6 bases and the J gene lost 3 bases, with 12 bases spanning the gap. This CDR3 spans 14 amino acids. CDR3 coding DNA: TGTGCCAGCAGTTCTCTCGGGCTCAATCAGCCCCAGCATTTT. Its translation: CASSSLGLNQPQHF.

The J gene is TRBJ2-2, the V gene TRBV5-4; 7 positions agree with TRBD1. The V gene's germline CDR1 is SGHNT and CDR2 YYREEE (reference sequence). With V trimmed by 3 bases and J by 9 bases, 8 bases remained unmatched. The CDR3 sequence is 14 residues long. The chain's CDR3 is CASSSGGGTRELFF. The DNA for the CDR3 is TGTGCCAGCAGCTCAGGGGGTGGGACCAGGGAGCTGTTTTTT.

This clone was picked up a small number of times. The rearrangement links TRBV28 to TRBJ2-7, with D unresolved. This CDR3 region has 13 residues. V dropped 3 bases and J dropped 4 bases, with 10 bases sitting between them. Germline V CDR1 and CDR2: MDHEN, SYDVKM. CDR3 sequence reads: CASSFAGLYEQYF. The CDR3 region has the DNA TGTGCCAGCAGTTTCGCAGGTTTATACGAGCAGTACTTC.

This clone appeared a few times. V is TRBV5-1 and J is TRBJ1-1; D perhaps matches TRBD1 (5 bases). This CDR3 comprises 14 residues. Between the trimmed V and J ends, which lost 1 base and 0 bases, there was a span of 7 bases. CDR1 SGHRS and CDR2 YFSETQ come from the germline V gene. The CDR3, as DNA: TGCGCCAGCAGCTTGACAGGATTGAACACTGAAGCTTTCTTT. Protein: CASSLTGLNTEAFF.

The gene calls are TRBV5-1 and TRBJ1-3, with D uncertain. CDR1 SGHRS and CDR2 YFSETQ come from the germline V gene. The CDR3 extends over 16 amino acids. V was trimmed by 0 bases and J by 0 bases, leaving 10 bases between them. CDR3 sequence: CASSLAFAGSGNTIYF. The CDR3 region has the DNA TGCGCCAGCAGCTTGGCCTTTGCAGGCTCTGGAAACACCATATATTTT.

On this clone itself: The junction departs from the called germline gene at one end, perhaps through a read error. The J gene is TRBJ2-5, the V gene TRBV12-5; no firm D call. Germline CDR1 and CDR2: LGHNT and FRNRAP. The CDR3 runs to 11 residues. The CDR3: CASALEETQYF. The CDR3 bases are TGTGCTAGTGCTTTGGAAGAGACCCAGTACTTC.

This clone was seen a handful of times. The chain joins TRBV7-9 to TRBJ2-7; a possible D gene is TRBD2 (5 bases). Germline assignment: CDR1 SEHNR and CDR2 FQNEAQ (reference sequence). This CDR3 is 13 amino acids long. V lost 1 base, J lost 4 bases, and 8 bases lay in between. The DNA of the CDR3 is TGTGCCAGCAGCTTAGGCGGGTTTTACGAGCAGTACTTC. Translated, it gives CASSLGGFYEQYF.

The chain links TRBV11-3 to TRBJ1-1; D gene unclear. The CDR3 consists of 14 residues. Germline V gene data show CDR1 as SGHNT and CDR2 as YENEEA. Trimming pared 4 bases from V and 1 base from J, leaving 10 bases between. CDR3 sequence (DNA): TGTGCCAGCAGCTCGAGGGTGGGGAACACTGAAGCTTTCTTT. This sequence encodes CASSSRVGNTEAFF.

With respect to this clone: This sample also contains other DNA sequences that code for the same CDR3. The chain has TRBV10-3 and TRBJ2-7; 7 bases match TRBD2. The CDR3 contains 14 residues. Unmatched junction bases numbered 8, after V lost 6 bases and J lost 3 bases. The germline gives CDR1 ENHRY, CDR2 SYGVKD. CDR3 in DNA: TGTGCCATCAGGGCCGGGACTACCTTCTACGAGCAGTACTTC. It specifies CAIRAGTTFYEQYF.

The V and J genes are TRBV19 and TRBJ1-5, with unresolved D. The ends were cut back, 4 bases at V and 6 bases at J, with 16 bases in the middle. The length of the CDR3 is 15 residues. Germline V gene sequence: CDR1 LNHDA, CDR2 SQIVND (reference sequence). CDR3 residues: CASSTSARTPQPQHF. The DNA of the CDR3 is TGTGCCAGTAGTACGTCCGCCAGGACCCCTCAGCCCCAGCATTTT.

V usage is TRBV28 and J usage is TRBJ2-2; no clear D gene. CDR1 MDHEN and CDR2 SYDVKM come from the germline V gene. CDR3 length: 13 residues. Trimming removed 2 bases at V and 7 bases at J, with 8 bases between. This CDR3 is CASSLSRLGELFF. CDR3 nucleotides: TGTGCCAGCAGTTTAAGCCGGCTCGGGGAGCTGTTTTTT.

The V and J genes are TRBV2 and TRBJ1-5; 7 nucleotides line up with TRBD1. The CDR3 runs to 16 residues. V lost 6 bases to trimming and J lost 3 bases; unmatched junction nucleotides: 11. Germline values: CDR1 SNHLY, CDR2 FYNNEI. The CDR3 DNA sequence: TGTGCCAGCAGGGAAAGGACAGGACGGCCCAATCAGCCCCAGCATTTT. Protein product: CASRERTGRPNQPQHF.

The chain is built from TRBV29-1 and TRBJ2-7; D call uncertain. Germline V gives CDR1 SQVTM, CDR2 ANQGSEA. There are 11 residues in the CDR3. Trimming removed 6 bases from V and 4 bases from J, with 10 bases in between. This chain's CDR3 is CSVGIKYEQYF. The CDR3 DNA is TGCAGCGTGGGGATTAAATACGAGCAGTACTTC.